What follows are 18 T cell receptor beta chains derived from one specimen sequenced in a study of blood T cell repertoires in COVID-19. Profiled with immunoSEQ multiplex PCR; TCRdb holds only in-frame clones, not every one. The sample holds 100,000 to 150,000 clones, 81% seen once. The sample was peripheral blood. These receptors all stem from a man younger than 40 with COVID-19, enrolled during active disease.

V usage is TRBV9 and J usage is TRBJ1-6; 8 bases are shared with TRBD1. CDR3 length: 15 amino acids. V shed 3 bases and J 3 bases; nucleotides not matched to a gene: 2. Germline CDR1 reads SGDLS; CDR2 reads YYNGEE. The CDR3 spells CASSETGDYNSPLHF. CDR3 DNA sequence: TGTGCCAGCAGCGAGACAGGGGACTATAATTCACCCCTCCACTTT.

This chain connects TRBV11-2 to TRBJ1-1, with TRBD1 matching over 9 bases. Germline lookup yields CDR1 SGHAT and CDR2 FQNNGV. This CDR3 has 15 residues. The trim removed 6 bases at V and 1 base at J, leaving 6 bases unmatched. The CDR3 nucleotides are TGTGCCAGCAGGACTCGACAGGGGGGGAACACTGAAGCTTTCTTT. Protein: CASRTRQGGNTEAFF.

V gene TRBV3-1 (or the pseudogene TRBV3-2) combines with J gene TRBJ1-6; a possible D gene is TRBD1 (6 bases). The CDR3 has 15 residues. Per germline, CDR1 LGHDT and CDR2 YNNKEL (reference sequence). Trimming took 4 bases from V and 7 from J, leaving 14 bases between them. The CDR3 region is CASSRGQRENSPLHF. The CDR3 bases are TGTGCCAGCAGCCGAGGACAGCGAGAGAATTCACCCCTCCACTTT.

The gene calls are TRBV7-9 and TRBJ2-7; TRBD1 aligns across 8 bases. Germline V gene data show CDR1 as SEHNR and CDR2 as FQNEAQ (reference sequence). The CDR3 is made up of 14 amino acids. Trimming at V came to 5 bases and at J to 5 bases, leaving 8 bases not matched to a gene. CDR3 DNA sequence: TGTGCCAGCAGCCCAGGACAGGGCACCGACGAGCAGTACTTC. Translated, it gives CASSPGQGTDEQYF.

CDR3 in DNA: TGTGCCAGCAGCTCGGACAGGGGGCGGGGAGATACGCAGTATTTT. Its protein is CASSSDRGRGDTQYF. J is TRBJ2-3 and V is TRBV27; TRBD1 agrees at 11 bases. The CDR3 is 15 amino acids. Unmatched junction bases numbered 7, after V lost 6 bases and J lost 5 bases. Germline CDR1 is MNHEY and CDR2 is SMNVEV (reference sequence).

As regards this clone: This sample also contains other DNA sequences that code for the same CDR3. The genes are TRBV6-1 and TRBJ2-7; possible D gene TRBD2, 6 bases. This CDR3 comprises 13 residues. The germline V gene encodes CDR1 MNHNS and CDR2 SASEGT. V was trimmed by 1 base and J by 2 bases, leaving 6 bases between them. As DNA, the CDR3 is TGTGCCAGCAGTGAAGGCGGGACCTACGAGCAGTACTTC. Its protein product is CASSEGGTYEQYF.

Written as DNA, the CDR3 is TGTGCCAGCGGTAGGGACAGGGGCCATCAAGCTTTCTTT. Translated, it gives CASGRDRGHQAFF. The V and J genes are TRBV7-3 and TRBJ1-1, with 10 positions matching TRBD1. The CDR3 is 13 amino acids. V shed 8 bases, J shed 9 bases, and the junction held 9 bases outside the gene matches. Germline CDR1 and CDR2: SGHTA and FQGTGA.

This chain links TRBV2 with TRBJ2-3; D uncertain. Germline V CDR1 and CDR2: SNHLY, FYNNEI. This CDR3 comprises 14 residues. V was trimmed by 7 bases and J by 5 bases, leaving 16 bases between them. The CDR3 protein is CASIFFDSRDTQYF. CDR3 sequence (DNA): TGTGCCAGCATTTTCTTCGACTCTCGAGATACGCAGTATTTT.

The rearrangement links TRBV3-1 (or the pseudogene TRBV3-2) to TRBJ2-7; 7 nucleotides match TRBD1. The germline CDR1 and CDR2 sequences are LGHDT and YNNKEL (reference sequence). J gave up 6 bases and V 2 bases, and 7 bases lay outside the gene matches. The CDR3 loop spans 14 amino acids. This chain's CDR3 is CASSQYDRVSEQYF. The CDR3 DNA is TGTGCCAGCAGCCAATATGACAGGGTCAGCGAGCAGTACTTC.

The chain recombines TRBV4-1 with TRBJ2-2, with a tentative D call TRBD2 (6 bases). V was pared by 4 bases and J by 5 bases, with 14 bases between. CDR3 length: 15 amino acids. Per the germline V gene, CDR1 is MGHRA and CDR2 is YSYEKL. In DNA form, the CDR3 reads TGCGCCAGCAGCCCCCTGGCGGGAAGTACCGGGGAGCTGTTTTTT. Its translation: CASSPLAGSTGELFF.

The CDR3 coding sequence is TGTGCCAGCAGCCTCGGGGGGGCTTATGAGCAGTTCTTC. Encoded protein: CASSLGGAYEQFF. This chain connects TRBV12-3 or TRBV12-4 to TRBJ2-1, with 8 bases aligning to TRBD2. V lost 6 bases, J lost 8 bases, and 6 bases stayed unmatched. The CDR3 totals 13 residues.

This clone occurred once. V gene TRBV11-3 combines with J gene TRBJ2-7, with TRBD1 matching over 8 bases. CDR3 length equals 13 residues. V lost 4 bases to trimming and J lost 5 bases; unmatched junction nucleotides: 4. Per germline, CDR1 SGHNT and CDR2 YENEEA. CDR3 protein: CASSSRTGHEQYF. CDR3 in DNA: TGTGCCAGCAGCTCCCGGACAGGGCACGAGCAGTACTTC.

A few counts support this clone. The chain couples TRBV4-2 to TRBJ1-2; 7 positions agree with TRBD1. The CDR3 contains 17 residues. Germline trimming cut 3 bases from V and 7 bases from J; bases unmatched to any gene: 17. Germline V CDR1 and CDR2: LGHNA, YNFKEQ. This CDR3 reads CASSHRLPRRGDSGYTF. The CDR3 nucleotides are TGTGCCAGCAGCCACCGCTTACCCCGCAGGGGGGATAGTGGCTACACCTTC.

The rearrangement joins TRBV3-1 (or the pseudogene TRBV3-2) to TRBJ2-2, with TRBD1 identical over 7 bases. The CDR3 extends over 16 amino acids. Per germline, CDR1 LGHDT and CDR2 YNNKEL (reference sequence). V lost 4 bases and J lost 0; bases outside the gene matches: 5. The CDR3 loop is CASSPPGGTNTGELFF. The CDR3 DNA sequence: TGTGCCAGCAGCCCGCCAGGGGGAACGAACACCGGGGAGCTGTTTTTT.

The rearrangement joins TRBV9 to TRBJ1-3; tentative D call: TRBD1 (6 bases). The germline gives CDR1 SGDLS, CDR2 YYNGEE. The V and J ends lost 3 bases and 0 bases respectively, with 13 bases between them. The CDR3 has 16 amino acids. Here the CDR3 reads CASSAGQLGSGNTIYF. In DNA form, the CDR3 reads TGTGCCAGCAGCGCCGGACAGCTAGGCTCTGGAAACACCATATATTTT.

The chain recombines TRBV28 with TRBJ1-1; TRBD1 agrees at 7 bases. CDR1 is MDHEN and CDR2 is SYDVKM in the germline V gene. This CDR3 is 15 amino acids long. V lost 3 bases and J lost 7; bases outside the gene matches: 11. The DNA of the CDR3 is TGTGCCAGCAGTTTCTCCTTAGGGGGCGCAAATGAAGCTTTCTTT. It specifies CASSFSLGGANEAFF.

The J gene is TRBJ2-2, the V gene TRBV27; D gene unclear. The germline V and J ends were trimmed by 6 bases and 4 bases, with 15 bases remaining between them. The CDR3 totals 15 residues. From germline, CDR1 is MNHEY and CDR2 SMNVEV (reference sequence). The CDR3: CASRFLVATTGELFF. DNA of the CDR3: TGTGCCAGCAGATTCCTTGTAGCTACCACCGGGGAGCTGTTTTTT.

This chain joins TRBV5-1 and TRBJ1-5, with 11 bases aligning to TRBD1. The germline V gene encodes CDR1 SGHRS and CDR2 YFSETQ. The CDR3 runs 15 residues. After removal of 4 bases from V and 4 bases from J, the junction contained 4 bases not matched to a gene. The CDR3 spells CASSPGQGENQPQHF. Here the CDR3 DNA reads TGCGCCAGCAGCCCGGGACAGGGGGAAAATCAGCCCCAGCATTTT.